These 3 T cell receptor beta chains were sequenced from one sample in a study of T-cell reconstitution after alpha-beta-depleted transplantation in children (TCRdb year 2016). The treatment or condition label, as the study defines it: allogeneic hematopoietic cell transplantation with graft depleted of TCRalphabeta T cells and CD19 B cells. Library method: PCR. Instrument used: Illumina HiSeq 2500. TCR library preparation used molecular barcoding, with unique molecular identifiers applied to normalize quantification of the TCRbeta repertoire. Using fastp at Q25 and MiXCR, TCRdb reprocessed the public reads and kept productive beta chains. Each record represents a unique CDR3 protein, reported with the most common genes and DNA among its rows. Here the sample has under 450,000 distinct CDR3 sequences; 15% to 20% occur a single time. The ten largest clonotypes hold 25% to 30% of the sample. Sequencing used PBMCs, mostly from graft donor cells, obtained 360 days after TCRalphabeta/CD19-depleted stem cell transplant. Source of these receptors: a boy in the first two years of life who had a stem cell transplant for Wiskott-Aldrich syndrome, so the T cells may come from the graft donor.

This clonotype was seen only a few times. The rearrangement uses TRBV5-1 and TRBJ2-1; 12 bases are shared with TRBD2. Per the germline V gene, CDR1 is SGHRS and CDR2 is YFSETQ. Trimming cost V 3 bases and J 2 bases; bases outside gene matches: 3. This CDR3 contains 16 residues. The CDR3 protein is CASSSLAGGTYNEQFF. The CDR3 DNA reads TGCGCCAGCAGCTCTCTAGCGGGAGGGACCTACAATGAGCAGTTCTTC. Full variable domain (remainder filled in from reference TRBV5-1 and TRBJ2-1): KAGVTQTPRYLIKTRGQQVTLSCSPISGHRSVSWYQQTPGQGLQFLFEYFSETQRNKGNFPGRFSGRQFSNSRSEMNVSTLELGDSALYLCASSSLAGGTYNEQFFGPGTRLTVL.

In its sample, this clonotype was seen a few times. The chain combines TRBV5-1 with TRBJ2-7; 7 bases match TRBD1. Trimming cost V 5 bases and J 4 bases; bases outside gene matches: 9. This CDR3 spans 14 amino acids. Germline CDR1 SGHRS, CDR2 YFSETQ. CDR3 loop: CASSTAGGNYEQYF. CDR3 bases: TGCGCCAGCAGTACGGCAGGGGGAAATTACGAGCAGTACTTC.

The rearrangement links TRBV2 to TRBJ2-5; maybe TRBD1 (6 bases). Per germline, CDR1 SNHLY and CDR2 FYNNEI. The ends were cut back, 10 bases at V and 7 bases at J, with 19 bases in the middle. The CDR3 is 13 residues long. CDR3 loop: CATLDRPGGTQYF. The CDR3 bases are TGTGCCACCTTAGACAGGCCTGGAGGGACCCAGTACTTC.